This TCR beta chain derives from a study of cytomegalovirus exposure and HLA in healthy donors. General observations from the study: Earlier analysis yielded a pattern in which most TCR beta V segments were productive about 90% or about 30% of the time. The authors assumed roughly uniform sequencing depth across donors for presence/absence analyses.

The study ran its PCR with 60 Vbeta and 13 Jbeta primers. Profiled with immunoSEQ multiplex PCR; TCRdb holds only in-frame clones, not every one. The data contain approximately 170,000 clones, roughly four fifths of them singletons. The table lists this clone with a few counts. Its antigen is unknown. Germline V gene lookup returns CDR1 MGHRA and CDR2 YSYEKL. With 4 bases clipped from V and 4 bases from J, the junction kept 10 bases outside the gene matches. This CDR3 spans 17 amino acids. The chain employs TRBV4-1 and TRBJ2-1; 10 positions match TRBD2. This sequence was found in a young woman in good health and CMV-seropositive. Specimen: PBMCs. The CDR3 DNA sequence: TGCGCCAGCAGCCGGGGGGGGCTAGCGGGAGCGTACAATGAGCAGTTCTTC. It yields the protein CASSRGGLAGAYNEQFF.